This TCR beta chain was sequenced for a study of blood T cell repertoires in COVID-19 (dated by TCRdb to 2020 to 2022). Background on the whole study: Collaborator samples came from the United States, Italy and Spain and covered acute and convalescent phases of COVID-19. The material from the prospective study consisted of cDNA or gDNA derived from T cells, B-cell-depleted T cells, or PBMCs. Subjects who had been exposed to COVID-19, were actively infected with it, or had recovered from it provided the deeply sampled blood TCRbeta repertoires that made up the dataset. The repertoires were made available in a free public database intended to serve as a resource for research on the immune response to SARS-CoV-2. Samples were obtained from the ongoing ImmuneRACE study (first 160 participants) and from about 1,300 subjects provided by 6 global collaborators. Nearly every sample came with metadata listing a de-identified subject ID, COVID-19 status, age in years and sex. HLA class I and class II types, where available, came from metadata supplied by the sample provider rather than from assay-based typing.

Results and caveats for the whole study, not just this receptor: The amount of clinical and demographic metadata varied by source and participant and was provided uncurated.

Taken from the germline V gene (reference sequence), the CDR1 and CDR2 loops are GTSNPN and SVGIG. Inclusive of the bounding cysteine and phenylalanine, the CDR3 is 15 residues long. Kept here is only the CDR3 DNA, which spans 45 bases and is read in frame from base 1. Deletion took 0 bases off V and 2 bases off J, with a span of 14 bases between the germline ends. In the prospective study, participants were about 18 to 95 years old, resided in 24 geographic areas of the United States, and were enrolled through a virtual design. In the prospective study, cohorts were assigned on the basis of participant-reported clinical history obtained from a screening survey and a study questionnaire. A participant counted as exposed if, within 2 weeks of entering the study, that participant had been in contact with someone who had a PCR-confirmed or clinician-diagnosed COVID-19 case. In the prospective study, mobile phlebotomists collected whole blood, serum and a nasopharyngeal or oropharyngeal swab from each participant. Over an approximately 2-month period, participants in the prospective study had the option of providing additional blood draws and questionnaires. Before DNA extraction, blood samples from the prospective study were shipped at room temperature or frozen.

TCRbeta CDR3 regions were amplified from genomic DNA by means of the immunoSEQ Assay, a bias-controlled multiplex PCR. The original pipeline was this. Within the assay, amplification of reference gene primers was used to estimate how many nucleated cells each sample contained. Sequence reads were collapsed and filtered to measure the absolute abundance of every unique TCRbeta CDR3 rearrangement. For each sample, productive Simpson clonality was calculated as the square root of Simpson's diversity index across productive rearrangements. TCRdb's version of the immuneACCESS table is confined to in-frame rearrangements and falls short of the full clone set. An unresolved V gene accounts for under half of the shortfall where checked; the remainder is of unknown origin. V, J and clone size were drawn from that table, and D and trimming were deduced from the DNA. The sample table contains under 300,000 clones; only one count was recorded for approximately 85% of them. The ten largest clones take up roughly 6.7% of the sample.

Of note for this clone: This clone's antigen is unknown. No much larger clone is present one base from it, and per-base qualities are unavailable.

The material sequenced was PBMCs or T cells enriched from blood (not recorded which). This receptor was obtained from a woman in her forties or fifties who had been exposed to COVID-19. Recombination linked TRBV30 to TRBJ2-7, and perhaps TRBD2 as D gene, on 6 matching bases. The nucleotide sequence is TGTGCCTGGAGTGTACCGGGACTGTGGACCTACGAGCAGTACTTC. The resulting protein is CAWSVPGLWTYEQYF. The CDR3 plus the reference TRBV30 and TRBJ2-7 genes for the other parts give the full variable domain: SQTIHQWPATLVQPVGSPLSLECTVEGTSNPNLYWYRQAAGRGLQLLFYSVGIGQISSEVPQNLSASRPQDRQFILSSKKLLLSDSGFYLCAWSVPGLWTYEQYFGPGTRLTVT.